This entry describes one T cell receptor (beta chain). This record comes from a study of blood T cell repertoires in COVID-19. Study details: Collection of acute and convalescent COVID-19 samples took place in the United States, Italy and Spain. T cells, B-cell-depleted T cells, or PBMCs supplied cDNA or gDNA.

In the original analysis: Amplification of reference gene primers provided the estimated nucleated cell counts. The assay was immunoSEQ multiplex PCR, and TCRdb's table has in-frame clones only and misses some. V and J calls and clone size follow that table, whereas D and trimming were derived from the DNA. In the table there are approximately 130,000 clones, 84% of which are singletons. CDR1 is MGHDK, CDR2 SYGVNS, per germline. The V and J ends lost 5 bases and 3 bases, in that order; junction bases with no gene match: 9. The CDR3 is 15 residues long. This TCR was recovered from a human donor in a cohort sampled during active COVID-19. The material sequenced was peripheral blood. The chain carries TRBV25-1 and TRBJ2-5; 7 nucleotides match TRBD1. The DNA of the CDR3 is TGTGCCAGCAGTCCTCCGGGACAGAGAAAAGAGACCCAGTACTTC. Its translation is CASSPPGQRKETQYF.